The entry below gives a single T cell receptor beta chain sequence along with its context. MiXCR, run by TCRdb on the RACE reads, gives a single entry per CDR3 protein. The sample shows around 200,000 distinct CDR3 sequences, 25% to 30% of them seen only once. The CDR3 sequence is 14 residues long. CDR1 and CDR2 from the germline V gene are SQVTM and ANQGSEA. Trimming took off 7 bases at V and 6 bases at J, with 20 bases between the two ends. These data are taken from a study of human T cells and chemical hapten exposure. Time point reported: pre-sensitization, week 0. Treatment in this sample: therapeutic diphenylcyclopropenone sensitization with weekly scalp DPC.

The receptor was derived from a woman aged 25-40 years with alopecia areata. Some clones in this sample may be carry-over from other donors' samples. The V call is TRBV29-1, the J call TRBJ2-3, with a tentative D call TRBD1 (5 bases). The material was whole blood, obtained in connection with sensitization to the hapten diphenylcyclopropenone (DPC). CDR3 region: CSAPVGHAVDTQYF. DNA for the CDR3: TGCAGCGCACCCGTAGGACATGCGGTGGATACGCAGTATTTT.